This T cell receptor beta chain is from a study of low-dose radiotherapy and immunotherapy resistance in tumors. At the level of the study: Intravenous cyclophosphamide 200 mg/m2 was given every two weeks, one day before radiation and immunotherapy.

A few counts support this clonotype. Stated time point: before trial treatment. This CDR3 has 15 amino acids. The germline gives CDR1 MNHEY, CDR2 SVGEGT. V lost 0 bases and J lost 4, with 13 bases in between. Primers used for first-strand cDNA, a TRAV- and TRBV-specific set, covered both alpha and beta chains. Over roughly 20 PCR cycles, TCRs were amplified from a constant-region primer and V-primer adapter. TCRdb re-derived calls from the reads in MiXCR, one entry per CDR3 protein. The table lists about 82,000 distinct CDR3 sequences, around 18% of them singletons. The material sequenced was PBMCs, taken before treatment. J is TRBJ2-7 and V is TRBV6-2 or TRBV6-3; D possibly corresponds to TRBD2 (5 bases). The source is a male donor with prostate cancer. CDR3 sequence: CASSYSASSRYEQYF. The CDR3 DNA sequence: TGTGCCAGCAGTTACTCTGCGTCTAGCCGGTACGAGCAGTACTTC.